This TCR beta chain was sequenced during a study of T-cell memory formation after mild COVID-19 (dated by TCRdb to 2020 to 2023). With regard to the full study: Most TCR sequence clusters were specific to one of the two donors. Two young, previously healthy adult volunteers made up the cohort, one male and one female. Longitudinal TCRalpha and TCRbeta repertoire sequencing tracked T-cell clones expanding and contracting after mild COVID-19 in a couple of donors.

What the work shows at the level of the full study, not this receptor alone: The detection of some responding clones in pre-infection memory suggests that pre-existing cross-reactive memory T cells joined the SARS-CoV-2 response. Only two mild cases were covered in the study, and larger cohorts including severe cases with pre-infection samples were considered necessary. Clones that contracted from day 15 to 85 showed balanced CD4/CD8 phenotypes, whereas a second wave of clones that expanded from day 15 to 37 leaned towards CD4+. Contracting CD4+ clones were found mainly in CM and EM memory subsets, while CD8+ clones were enriched in EMRA. SARS-CoV-2 specificity was not confirmed for the second-wave clones peaking on day 37.

Relative to germline, V is 1 base shorter and J is 5 bases shorter, with 11 bases between their ends. The CDR3 numbers 14 residues from cysteine through phenylalanine. This entry keeps only the CDR3 DNA: 42 bases, framed from base 1. For CDR1 and CDR2, the germline V gene lists SGHTA and FQGTGA. Ficoll-Paque density gradient centrifugation was the method used to isolate PBMCs. Sequencing relied on an Illumina NovaSeq 6000. Using 5'RACE with constant-segment primers, TCRalpha and TCRbeta cDNA libraries were constructed, with sample barcodes and unique molecular identifiers added in the process. Trizol reagent was used to extract RNA from every sample. Amplification of the libraries took two PCR steps, and the second step added a second sample barcode plus Illumina TruSeq adapters. Sequencing of the libraries was done on an Illumina NovaSeq, producing 2 x 150 bp paired-end reads. Under the source paper's analysis protocol: Demultiplexing of reads and collapsing into UMI-guided consensus sequences were performed with migec v1.2.7. Using mixcr v2.1.11, UMI consensuses were aligned to TRA and TRB V and J templates and then assembled into clonotypes. Expanded or contracted clonotypes were those called significant by both edgeR and NoisET, with noise models trained on biological replicates. edgeR calls used a false discovery rate-adjusted p below 0.01 and a log2 fold-change threshold of 1. As an exploratory analysis of dynamics, max-normalized trajectories of the 1000 most abundant clonotypes were examined by PCA with hierarchical clustering. Separately sequenced CD4+ and CD8+ repertoires were used to assign the CD4 or CD8 phenotype of responding clones. The public reads were reanalyzed by TCRdb: fastp trimming at Q25, MiXCR alignment, in-frame beta chains only. Here each entry gathers all rows of one CDR3 protein and keeps the most common genes and DNA. TCRdb's processing, not the study's, gives the V and J calls here. The sample yields over 120,000 distinct CDR3 sequences; roughly 19% were counted once. The ten biggest clones cover under 2.5% of the sample.

This clonotype was counted only a few times. Its antigen specificity is not known. Nothing much larger sits one base from this clone, and base qualities are not available. The rearrangement combines TRBV7-3 with TRBJ1-1, with the D gene not confidently named. This clonotype was obtained from an adult woman who had mild COVID-19 (a few samples of this study predate the infection). The sample titles of this study are shuffled in the database, so cell type and time point are left out; the donor was told from shared clones. Sequencing used PBMCs or a T cell subset sorted from them (not recorded which). The sequenced DNA: TGTGCCAGCAGCTTAATCCATCTGTCAACTGAAGCTTTCTTT. Its translation is CASSLIHLSTEAFF. The CDR3 plus the reference TRBV7-3 and TRBJ1-1 genes for the other parts give the full variable domain: GAGVSQTPSNKVTEKGKYVELRCDPISGHTALYWYRQSLGQGPEFLIYFQGTGAADDSGLPNDRFFAVRPEGSVSTLKIQRTERGDSAVYLCASSLIHLSTEAFFGQGTRLTVV.